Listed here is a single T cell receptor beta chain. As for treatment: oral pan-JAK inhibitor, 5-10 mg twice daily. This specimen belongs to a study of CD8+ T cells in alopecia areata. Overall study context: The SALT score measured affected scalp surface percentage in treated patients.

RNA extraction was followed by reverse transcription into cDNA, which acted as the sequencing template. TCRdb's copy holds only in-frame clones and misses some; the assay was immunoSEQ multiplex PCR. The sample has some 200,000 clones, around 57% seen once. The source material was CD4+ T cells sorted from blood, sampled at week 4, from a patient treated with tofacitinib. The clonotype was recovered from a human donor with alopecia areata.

CDR3 sequence reads: CASSSGTVRSPLHF. Here the CDR3 DNA reads TGTGCCAGCAGCTCGGGGACAGTTCGTTCACCCCTCCACTTT. The V and J genes are TRBV7-3 and TRBJ1-6; TRBD1 matches 7 bases. V dropped 4 bases and J dropped 9; count of bases not matched to a gene: 6. CDR3 length: 14 amino acids. The germline gives CDR1 SGHTA, CDR2 FQGTGA.